The T cell receptor (beta chain) under discussion was sequenced for a study of blood T cell repertoires in COVID-19. Only in-frame clones appear in the TCRdb table, and some are missing; sequencing was by immunoSEQ multiplex PCR. The table lists 200,000 to 250,000 clones, around 84% of them singletons. Clinical history reported by participants formed the basis on which cohorts were assigned. This sequence was found in a woman aged 40 to 50 who had recovered from COVID-19. Sequencing input: PBMCs or T cells enriched from blood (not recorded which).

CDR3 sequence reads: CASSYLGGNTEAFF. The CDR3, as DNA: TGTGCCAGCAGTTACCTCGGGGGGAACACTGAAGCTTTCTTT. The V and J genes are TRBV6-5 and TRBJ1-1, with D possibly matching TRBD1 (5 bases). The CDR3 covers 14 residues. V gave up 2 bases and J gave up 1 base, with 8 bases separating them. The germline gives CDR1 MNHEY, CDR2 SVGAGI.